These 18 T cell receptor beta chains came from one sample sequenced in a study of Ad26.COV2.S vaccination and SARS-CoV-2 variants (dated by TCRdb to about 2021). Reading the label with the study, this specimen's treatment or condition is: 15 to 20 received Ad26.COV2.S at low or high dose, single or two shots; about five received placebo; per-sample allocation not given. For vaccine and placebo recipients, the sequenced repertoires came from samples collected on day 63 after the first injection. Libraries were made using the immunoSEQ multiplex PCR assay. The table comes from immuneACCESS by way of TCRdb, which keeps in-frame sequences with V and J called. Part of the clones is missing from these tables; in studies checked, under half for an unresolved V gene and the rest for unknown reasons. The sample table records 400,000 to 500,000 clones; 89% of these occur just once. Jointly, the top ten make up around 2.6% of the sample.

The input for sequencing was peripheral blood, taken in a trial of Ad26.COV2.S vaccine versus placebo. Receptor source: a person between 18 and 59 years old who received the Ad26.COV2.S COVID-19 vaccine or a placebo.

The table lists this clone with a count of one. V and J are TRBV2 and TRBJ2-5; 7 bases fit TRBD1. The CDR3 consists of 12 residues. CDR1 SNHLY and CDR2 FYNNEI come from the germline V gene. After removal of 8 bases from V and 5 bases from J, the junction contained 5 bases not matched to a gene. The CDR3 region is CASLGGWETQYF. The CDR3, as DNA: TGTGCCAGCCTAGGGGGCTGGGAGACCCAGTACTTC. Using reference TRBV2 and TRBJ2-5 for the parts outside the CDR3, the full variable domain is EPEVTQTPSHQVTQMGQEVILRCVPISNHLYFYWYRQILGQKVEFLVSFYNNEISEKSEIFDDQFSVERPDGSNFTLKIRSTKLEDSAMYFCASLGGWETQYFGPGTRLLVL.

The chain joins TRBV25-1 to TRBJ2-3; TRBD2 matches 8 bases. This CDR3 is 17 amino acids long. Looked up from germline, CDR1 is MGHDK and CDR2 is SYGVNS. With 2 bases clipped from V and 0 bases from J, the junction kept 7 bases outside the gene matches. The CDR3 protein is CASSELAGATSTDTQYF. The DNA for the CDR3 is TGTGCCAGCAGTGAACTAGCGGGTGCAACTAGCACAGATACGCAGTATTTT.

CDR3 protein: CASSTGGLHQETQYF. The CDR3 DNA is TGTGCCAGCAGTACAGGGGGACTCCACCAAGAGACCCAGTACTTC. The rearrangement joins TRBV5-4 to TRBJ2-5; 8 nucleotides agree with TRBD1. This CDR3 is 15 amino acids long. Trimming at V came to 5 bases and at J to 0 bases, leaving 6 bases not matched to a gene. In germline, CDR1 is SGHNT, CDR2 YYREEE (reference sequence). Variable domain in full (rest from reference TRBV5-4 and TRBJ2-5): ETGVTQSPTHLIKTRGQQVTLRCSSQSGHNTVSWYQQALGQGPQFIFQYYREEENGRGNFPPRFSGLQFPNYSSELNVNALELDDSALYLCASSTGGLHQETQYFGPGTRLLVL.

The rearrangement uses TRBV5-6 and TRBJ1-5, with D hard to call. The CDR3 is 15 amino acids. V was shortened by 1 base and J by 2 bases, with 10 bases between the two germline ends. CDR1 SGHDT and CDR2 YYEEEE come from the germline V gene. The CDR3 DNA follows: TGTGCCAGCAGCTTGCGGGGATCGGGCAATCAGCCCCAGCATTTT. Its translation is CASSLRGSGNQPQHF.

The chain carries TRBV4-2 and TRBJ1-1, with D possibly being TRBD1 (5 bases). The CDR3 spans 14 residues. The germline V gene has CDR1 LGHNA and CDR2 YNFKEQ. V lost 4 bases, J lost 3 bases, and 12 bases lay in between. The CDR3 sequence is CASSPQGVHTEAFF. The CDR3 DNA reads as TGTGCCAGCAGCCCTCAGGGAGTTCACACTGAAGCTTTCTTT.

V usage is TRBV7-2 and J usage is TRBJ1-2; D may be TRBD1 (6 bases). The germline gives CDR1 SGHTA, CDR2 FQGNSA. The CDR3 length is 14 residues. V lost 5 bases and J 0 bases, leaving 10 bases between the germline ends. The CDR3 DNA follows: TGTGCCAGCAGCGCCCAGGGGTCTAACTATGGCTACACCTTC. Amino acid sequence: CASSAQGSNYGYTF.

This chain's CDR3 is CASSEVSGEQYF. CDR3 sequence (DNA): TGTGCCAGCAGTGAAGTTAGCGGCGAGCAGTACTTC. V is TRBV6-1 and J is TRBJ2-7, with a weak D call TRBD2 (6 bases). CDR3 length: 12 residues. Germline values: CDR1 MNHNS, CDR2 SASEGT. V was trimmed by 1 base and J by 6 bases, leaving 7 bases between them.

This chain links TRBV18 with TRBJ1-5, with D perhaps matching TRBD1 (5 bases). Germline assignment: CDR1 KGHSH and CDR2 LQKENI. Between the trimmed V and J ends, which lost 4 bases and 2 bases, there was a span of 6 bases. The CDR3 contains 13 residues. The CDR3 loop is CASSQGGNQPQHF. In nucleotides, the CDR3 is TGTGCCAGCTCACAAGGGGGCAATCAGCCCCAGCATTTT.

DNA for the CDR3: TGTGCCAGTAGTATCAACTCGGACAGATACAATGAGCAGTTCTTC. Protein product: CASSINSDRYNEQFF. The genes are TRBV19 and TRBJ2-1; the D gene is possibly TRBD1 (6 bases). Trimming removed 3 bases from V and 4 bases from J, with 13 bases in between. The CDR3 length is 15 residues. Germline V gives CDR1 LNHDA, CDR2 SQIVND (reference sequence).

The rearrangement uses TRBV7-8 and TRBJ1-1; D call uncertain. CDR1 SGHVS and CDR2 FQNEAQ come from the germline V gene. With 5 bases removed from V and 4 bases from J, the gap between germline ends came to 14 bases. The CDR3 is 14 residues long. The CDR3 DNA is TGTGCCAGCAGCCCACCGAGACGGCCCACTGAAGCTTTCTTT. Amino acids: CASSPPRRPTEAFF.

This chain uses TRBV2 with TRBJ1-5, with unresolved D. V lost 4 bases and J lost 7, with 17 bases in between. Germline CDR1 and CDR2: SNHLY and FYNNEI. The CDR3 consists of 15 residues. CDR3 nucleotide sequence: TGTGCCAGCAGTGGCTTTCGGACTCCCAGCCAGCCCCAGCATTTT. It specifies CASSGFRTPSQPQHF.

The rearrangement links TRBV5-1 to TRBJ2-2; TRBD1 agrees at 8 bases. The junction had 14 bases not matched to a gene; V was cut back by 3 bases and J by 1 base. The CDR3 is 19 amino acids. Looked up from germline, CDR1 is SGHRS and CDR2 is YFSETQ. The CDR3 loop reads CASSSHSLTGTGNTGELFF. The CDR3 DNA follows: TGCGCCAGCAGCTCTCACTCACTAACCGGGACAGGGAACACCGGGGAGCTGTTTTTT.

V usage is TRBV24-1 and J usage is TRBJ2-1, with 13 bases aligning to TRBD2. The CDR3 consists of 18 residues. The trim removed 3 bases at V and 3 bases at J, leaving 7 bases unmatched. Germline V lookup: CDR1 KGHDR, CDR2 SFDVKD. As DNA, the CDR3 is TGTGCCACCAGTGATGCAGGACTAGCGGGAGCCTACTACAATGAGCAGTTCTTC. Amino acids: CATSDAGLAGAYYNEQFF.

The V and J genes are TRBV9 and TRBJ2-3; no firm D call. The V gene's germline CDR1 is SGDLS and CDR2 YYNGEE. The CDR3 runs to 14 residues. Trimming shortened V by 0 bases and J by 2 bases, and 7 bases separated the two germline ends. The CDR3 here is CASSVDWVTDTQYF. CDR3 DNA: TGTGCCAGCAGCGTAGACTGGGTCACAGATACGCAGTATTTT.

About this clone itself: This same CDR3 is encoded by further DNA sequences in the sample. The chain links TRBV2 to TRBJ1-4; a weak D match, TRBD1 (5 bases). This CDR3 contains 15 residues. Germline CDR1 and CDR2: SNHLY and FYNNEI. Trimming removed 4 bases at V and 0 bases at J, with 9 bases between. CDR3 sequence reads: CASSGQGATNEKLFF. The CDR3, as DNA: TGTGCCAGCAGTGGGCAGGGAGCAACTAATGAAAAACTGTTTTTT.

CDR3 sequence reads: CASSYDEAGDRDRELETQYF. The CDR3 DNA is TGTGCCAGCAGTTACGACGAGGCGGGTGATCGGGACAGGGAGTTGGAGACCCAGTACTTC. The rearrangement links TRBV6-2 or TRBV6-3 to TRBJ2-5, with 9 bases lining up with TRBD1. Germline values: CDR1 MNHEY, CDR2 SVGEGT. The CDR3 loop spans 20 amino acids. The V and J ends lost 2 bases and 5 bases, in that order; junction bases with no gene match: 21.

This clone came up once. This chain links TRBV4-3 with TRBJ2-7, with 9 bases aligning to TRBD2. Germline loops: CDR1 LGHNA, CDR2 YSLEER. Germline trimming cut 4 bases from V and 7 bases from J; bases unmatched to any gene: 11. The length of the CDR3 is 15 residues. The CDR3 DNA follows: TGCGCCAGCAGCCCCGGGACTAGCCCACCCCGGGAGCAGTACTTC. This encodes CASSPGTSPPREQYF.

This clone appeared a single time. The CDR3 loop is CASSLTGQINTGELFF. As DNA, the CDR3 is TGTGCCAGCAGCTTAACAGGACAGATTAACACCGGGGAGCTGTTTTTT. This chain joins TRBV7-3 and TRBJ2-2, with D perhaps TRBD1 (6 bases). The ends were cut back, 0 bases at V and 2 bases at J, with 10 bases in the middle. Per germline, CDR1 SGHTA and CDR2 FQGTGA. This CDR3 spans 16 amino acids.